These 20 T cell receptor beta chains share one sample of origin, sequenced in a study of blood T cell repertoires in COVID-19. Sequencing used immunoSEQ multiplex PCR; TCRdb keeps in-frame clones, though not all of them. Of around 300,000 clones listed, about nine tenths were seen once; the top ten hold about 2.3%. The sequenced sample consisted of peripheral blood. The receptor source for this set is a man aged 18-30 years with active or convalescent COVID-19.

This clone was observed a single time. The genes are TRBV7-9 and TRBJ2-1; TRBD2 matches 9 bases. CDR3 size: 16 residues. CDR1 SEHNR and CDR2 FQNEAQ come from the germline V gene (reference sequence). The V gene end was trimmed by 5 bases and the J gene end by 9 bases; junction bases not matched to a gene: 14. CDR3 in DNA: TGTGCCAGCAGCCGACAGGGACTAGCCGCAGGTAGTGAGCAGTTCTTC. Protein product: CASSRQGLAAGSEQFF.

The chain has TRBV5-1 and TRBJ2-3, with TRBD2 matching 7 bases. The germline CDR1 and CDR2 sequences are SGHRS and YFSETQ. V dropped 0 bases and J dropped 0; count of bases not matched to a gene: 10. This CDR3 is built from 18 residues. CDR3 protein: CASSLDGGTQSSTDTQYF. CDR3 nucleotides: TGCGCCAGCAGCTTGGACGGGGGGACCCAATCTAGCACAGATACGCAGTATTTT.

This sequence joins TRBV5-1 and TRBJ2-7; D might be TRBD1 (5 bases). The CDR3 covers 17 residues. V was shortened by 0 bases and J by 0 bases, with 16 bases between the two germline ends. The germline CDR1 and CDR2 sequences are SGHRS and YFSETQ. CDR3 DNA: TGCGCCAGCAGCTTGGGTCCATCAGGGCCAAACTCCTACGAGCAGTACTTC. This codes for CASSLGPSGPNSYEQYF.

The chain couples TRBV9 to TRBJ2-5; D is unclear. V was clipped by 0 bases and J by 3 bases, with 9 bases between them. This CDR3 contains 14 residues. Germline CDR1 is SGDLS and CDR2 is YYNGEE. In DNA, the CDR3 is TGTGCCAGCAGCGTAGAAGGTGAGGAAGAGACCCAGTACTTC. As protein: CASSVEGEEETQYF.

This chain connects TRBV7-9 to TRBJ1-6; D unresolved. Per germline, CDR1 SEHNR and CDR2 FQNEAQ (reference sequence). The CDR3 is 13 amino acids. The V gene lost 0 bases and the J gene lost 10 bases, with 7 bases spanning the gap. As DNA, the CDR3 is TGTGCCAGCAGCTTAGCGGGCGCCTCACCCCTCCACTTT. It is translated as CASSLAGASPLHF.

The DNA for the CDR3 is TGTGCCAGCTCACCAGGGCGCGCAGGGTCCTACGAGCAGTACTTC. Protein product: CASSPGRAGSYEQYF. The J gene is TRBJ2-7, the V gene TRBV18; a possible D gene is TRBD1 (5 bases). The CDR3 length is 15 residues. V was clipped by 2 bases and J by 1 base, with 12 bases between them. CDR1 and CDR2 (germline): KGHSH, LQKENI.

This sequence joins TRBV7-8 and TRBJ2-1, with 14 bases identical to TRBD2. Germline loops: CDR1 SGHVS, CDR2 FQNEAQ. V was pared by 4 bases and J by 7 bases, with 3 bases of the junction left unmatched. This CDR3 spans 15 amino acids. The CDR3 DNA follows: TGTGCCAGCAGCTCGGGACTAGCGGGAGTTAATGAGCAGTTCTTC. Protein sequence: CASSSGLAGVNEQFF. The complete variable domain, with remaining parts taken from reference TRBV7-8 and TRBJ2-1, reads GAGVSQSPRYKVAKRGQDVALRCDPISGHVSLFWYQQALGQGPEFLTYFQNEAQLDKSGLPSDRFFAERPEGSVSTLKIQRTQQEDSAVYLCASSSGLAGVNEQFFGPGTRLTVL.

V gene TRBV27 combines with J gene TRBJ1-1; D is undetermined. Germline V lookup: CDR1 MNHEY, CDR2 SMNVEV (reference sequence). The V end lost 3 bases, the J end lost 5 bases, and 13 bases lay between the germline ends. The CDR3 has 14 residues. CDR3 in amino acids: CASSFRTPRTEAFF. The CDR3 DNA reads as TGTGCCAGCAGTTTCAGGACTCCCAGAACTGAAGCTTTCTTT.

This clone was counted only a few times. The genes are TRBV28 and TRBJ1-3, with 7 bases fitting TRBD1. Germline values: CDR1 MDHEN, CDR2 SYDVKM. The length of the CDR3 is 14 residues. The J segment lost 2 bases and the V segment lost 5 bases, leaving 3 bases of the junction unmatched. CDR3 nucleotides: TGTGCCAGCAGTCCAGGGACAGCTGGAAACACCATATATTTT. Translated, it gives CASSPGTAGNTIYF. The whole variable domain, remainder taken from reference TRBV28 and TRBJ1-3, is DVKVTQSSRYLVKRTGEKVFLECVQDMDHENMFWYRQDPGLGLRLIYFSYDVKMKEKGDIPEGYSVSREKKERFSLILESASTNQTSMYLCASSPGTAGNTIYFGEGSWLTVV.

The J gene is TRBJ2-1, the V gene TRBV28, with D tentatively TRBD2 (7 bases). Germline loops: CDR1 MDHEN, CDR2 SYDVKM. Trimming cost V 7 bases and J 6 bases, with 22 bases left between them. The length of the CDR3 is 16 residues. The CDR3 region is CASISPRGGSGNEQFF. As DNA, the CDR3 is TGTGCCAGCATTTCCCCCAGGGGCGGGAGTGGCAATGAGCAGTTCTTC.

The chain has TRBV10-1 and TRBJ2-1; TRBD2 aligns across 10 bases. The CDR3 has 16 residues. Germline V gene data show CDR1 as WNHNN and CDR2 as SYGVQD (reference sequence). J lost 4 bases, V lost 0 bases, and 3 bases had no gene match. This chain's CDR3 is CASSESGAGGYNEQFF. The CDR3 DNA reads TGCGCCAGCAGTGAGTCTGGAGCGGGGGGGTACAATGAGCAGTTCTTC.

This sequence joins TRBV2 and TRBJ1-6, with 7 bases that match TRBD1. J was trimmed by 5 bases and V by 7 bases; bases with no gene match: 14. The CDR3 length is 17 residues. Germline V gene lookup returns CDR1 SNHLY and CDR2 FYNNEI. CDR3 coding DNA: TGTGCCAGCAACAGAGACAGGGATTTATATCATAATTCACCCCTCCACTTT. Translated: CASNRDRDLYHNSPLHF.

The rearrangement links TRBV4-2 to TRBJ1-4, with D perhaps matching TRBD1 (5 bases). The germline V gene has CDR1 LGHNA and CDR2 YNFKEQ. This CDR3 has 14 amino acids. Trimming left V 2 bases short and J 8 bases short, with 12 bases between. The CDR3: CASSQQHGGEKLFF. CDR3 DNA sequence: TGTGCCAGCAGCCAACAACACGGGGGGGAAAAACTGTTTTTT.

The rearrangement links TRBV28 to TRBJ2-7; TRBD1 aligns across 7 bases. The ends lost 6 bases at V and 1 base at J; junction bases unmatched: 6. The CDR3 consists of 14 residues. Germline-derived CDR1 and CDR2 are MDHEN and SYDVKM. The CDR3 DNA sequence: TGTGCCAGCAGGCGAGACAGGGATTCCTACGAGCAGTACTTC. Translation: CASRRDRDSYEQYF.

The genes are TRBV3-1 (or the pseudogene TRBV3-2) and TRBJ1-2; D remains unclear. Germline V CDR1 and CDR2: LGHDT, YNNKEL (reference sequence). The V end lost 1 base, the J end lost 4 bases, and 10 bases lay between the germline ends. This CDR3 has 14 residues. CDR3 in DNA: TGTGCCAGCAGCCAAGCGTACAGCCCCTATGGCTACACCTTC. It codes for CASSQAYSPYGYTF.

The V and J genes are TRBV27 and TRBJ1-5; D is possibly TRBD1 (5 bases). From germline, CDR1 is MNHEY and CDR2 SMNVEV (reference sequence). The CDR3 is made up of 14 amino acids. V was clipped by 8 bases and J by 5 bases, with 16 bases between them. The CDR3 loop reads CASGPGGGYQPQHF. For the CDR3, the DNA is TGTGCCAGCGGACCCGGGGGGGGATATCAGCCCCAGCATTTT.

V usage is TRBV6-5 and J usage is TRBJ2-2; the D gene is possibly TRBD1 (5 bases). The length of the CDR3 is 16 residues. The V end lost 0 bases, the J end lost 6 bases, and 14 bases lay between the germline ends. Germline V CDR1 and CDR2: MNHEY, SVGAGI. The chain's CDR3 is CASSYSSGRAPGELFF. The CDR3 nucleotides read TGTGCCAGCAGTTACTCTTCCGGCAGGGCTCCCGGGGAGCTGTTTTTT.

CDR3 residues: CASSSSSPYTEAFF. In nucleotides, the CDR3 is TGTGCCAGTAGTTCCTCTAGTCCGTACACTGAAGCTTTCTTT. The genes are TRBV19 and TRBJ1-1; D remains unclear. V was trimmed by 5 bases and J by 3 bases, leaving 13 bases between them. The V gene's germline CDR1 is LNHDA and CDR2 SQIVND (reference sequence). CDR3 length equals 14 residues.

V and J are TRBV7-8 and TRBJ1-1, with 8 bases aligning to TRBD1. The CDR3 sequence is 16 residues long. Germline values: CDR1 SGHVS, CDR2 FQNEAQ. J was trimmed by 2 bases and V by 3 bases; bases with no gene match: 8. CDR3 DNA: TGTGCCAGCAGCTTGAGGATGGCAGGGGGCAACACTGAAGCTTTCTTT. It encodes CASSLRMAGGNTEAFF.

The chain combines TRBV5-8 with TRBJ1-1; D not certain. This CDR3 is built from 11 residues. Germline-derived CDR1 and CDR2 are SGHTS and YDEGEE. Deletions cut 2 bases from V and 10 bases from J, with 9 bases between. The CDR3: CASSLDSGAFF. For the CDR3, the DNA is TGTGCCAGCAGCTTAGACTCGGGAGCTTTCTTT.